One and the same sample provided the 5 T cell receptor beta chains below, sequenced in a study of identical twins. TCRdb fed the 5' RACE reads into MiXCR, producing one record per CDR3 protein. This table has some 730,000 distinct CDR3 sequences, about 20% appearing once. The sample was also linked to a second study, of T cells expressing NK-cell markers.

Sequencing input: PBMCs. These receptors were collected from a woman aged 18-35 years in good health.

The rearrangement joins TRBV18 to TRBJ1-1; D not resolved. The germline V and J ends were trimmed by 2 bases and 0 bases, with 13 bases remaining between them. CDR1 is KGHSH, CDR2 LQKENI, per germline. The CDR3 has 16 residues. CDR3 sequence: CASSPLDRILNTEAFF. The CDR3 DNA follows: TGTGCCAGCTCACCATTGGATAGGATCTTGAACACTGAAGCTTTCTTT.

The gene calls are TRBV20-1 and TRBJ2-7, with D perhaps TRBD2 (6 bases). V lost 4 bases, J lost 1 base, and 11 bases lay in between. CDR1 is DFQATT and CDR2 is SNEGSKA in the germline V gene (reference sequence). The CDR3 runs to 13 residues. The CDR3 protein is CSATRDSSYEQYF. In DNA, the CDR3 is TGCAGTGCTACCCGGGACTCTTCCTACGAGCAGTACTTC.

This rearrangement joins TRBV12-3 or TRBV12-4 to TRBJ1-6, with TRBD1 identical over 7 bases. The CDR3 consists of 16 residues. After removal of 7 bases from V and 4 bases from J, the junction contained 10 bases not matched to a gene. This chain's CDR3 is CASTMTGTDYNSPLHF. The CDR3 nucleotides read TGTGCCAGCACCATGACAGGGACTGATTATAATTCACCCCTCCACTTT.

J is TRBJ2-1 and V is TRBV30; no definite D call. This CDR3 is 13 amino acids long. Germline-derived CDR1 and CDR2 are GTSNPN and SVGIG (reference sequence). With 2 bases removed from V and 3 bases from J, the gap between germline ends came to 8 bases. The CDR3 here is CAWSKQLYNEQFF. CDR3 sequence (DNA): TGTGCCTGGAGTAAACAGCTCTACAATGAGCAGTTCTTC. Combining the CDR3 with reference TRBV30 and TRBJ2-1 gives the whole variable domain SQTIHQWPATLVQPVGSPLSLECTVEGTSNPNLYWYRQAAGRGLQLLFYSVGIGQISSEVPQNLSASRPQDRQFILSSKKLLLSDSGFYLCAWSKQLYNEQFFGPGTRLTVL.

The sample holds a few counts of this clonotype. The CDR3: CASSFNAQVNEQFF. The DNA for the CDR3 is TGCGCCAGCAGCTTCAATGCCCAAGTCAATGAGCAGTTCTTC. J is TRBJ2-1 and V is TRBV5-1; D is ambiguous. The CDR3 is made up of 14 amino acids. The V end lost 2 bases, the J end lost 6 bases, and 12 bases lay between the germline ends. CDR1 is SGHRS, CDR2 YFSETQ, per germline.